The 6 T cell receptor beta chains reported below all come from one sample, sequenced in a study of shared clonotypes between healthy human individuals (dated by TCRdb to between 2020 and 2021). CD8 naive samples consisted of CD45RO-negative cells that were positively selected for CCR7, yielding a CD45RA+CCR7+ population without TemRA cells. Receptor amplification or capture employed the immunoSEQ multiplex PCR assay. Held by TCRdb, this immuneACCESS table contains in-frame sequences only and omits some clones. Under half of the omission traces to an unresolved V gene where checked; the cause of the rest is unknown. In this sample the table shows about 820,000 clones, 80% to 95% of which occur a single time. 24% of the sample is in the top ten clones. Sequencing used naive CD8+ T cells sorted from blood. The cell subset or site label of this sample denotes: CD45RA+CCR7+. The origin of the receptors is a young man in good health.

The V gene is TRBV2, the J gene TRBJ1-1; perhaps TRBD1 as D (5 bases). The V gene's germline CDR1 is SNHLY and CDR2 FYNNEI. Trimming shortened V by 7 bases and J by 3 bases, and 9 bases separated the two germline ends. This CDR3 has 12 amino acids. The CDR3 region is CASTRGDTEAFF. DNA for the CDR3: TGTGCCAGCACTAGGGGTGACACTGAAGCTTTCTTT.

V usage is TRBV5-1 and J usage is TRBJ2-1; D may be TRBD1 (6 bases). CDR1 SGHRS and CDR2 YFSETQ come from the germline V gene. There are 14 residues in the CDR3. V dropped 3 bases and J dropped 10 bases, with 17 bases sitting between them. The CDR3 reads CASSSPKQGREQFF. CDR3 bases: TGCGCCAGCAGCTCACCTAAACAGGGAAGGGAGCAGTTCTTC.

The chain uses TRBV27 and TRBJ2-1, with 10 bases aligning to TRBD2. CDR1 and CDR2 from the germline V gene are MNHEY and SMNVEV (reference sequence). Trimming cost V 6 bases and J 5 bases; bases outside gene matches: 4. The CDR3 is 14 residues long. The CDR3, as DNA: TGTGCCAGCAGAACTAGCGGGGTAAACAATGAGCAGTTCTTC. Its protein product is CASRTSGVNNEQFF.

The genes are TRBV15 and TRBJ1-3; D remains unclear. The germline V gene encodes CDR1 LNHNV and CDR2 YYDKDF (reference sequence). This CDR3 has 15 amino acids. The V gene lost 4 bases and the J gene lost 0 bases, with 10 bases spanning the gap. CDR3 in DNA: TGTGCCACCAGCACACGCCATTCCTCTGGAAACACCATATATTTT. Translation: CATSTRHSSGNTIYF. Supplemented by reference TRBV15 and TRBJ1-3, the full variable domain reads DAMVIQNPRYQVTQFGKPVTLSCSQTLNHNVMYWYQQKSSQAPKLLFHYYDKDFNNEADTPDNFQSRRPNTSFCFLDIRSPGLGDTAMYLCATSTRHSSGNTIYFGEGSWLTVV.

This chain joins TRBV7-2 and TRBJ1-5, with TRBD1 as a possible D gene (6 bases). V gave up 5 bases and J gave up 2 bases, with 13 bases separating them. The CDR3 runs 15 residues. Germline loops: CDR1 SGHTA, CDR2 FQGNSA. CDR3 nucleotides: TGTGCCAGCAGCGTCTTCAGGGGCGGCAATCAGCCCCAGCATTTT. Translation gives CASSVFRGGNQPQHF.

The chain has TRBV5-1 and TRBJ2-3; either TRBD1 or TRBD2 may fit D (5 bases each). The CDR3 extends over 15 amino acids. Germline V lookup: CDR1 SGHRS, CDR2 YFSETQ. V was shortened by 1 base and J by 2 bases, with 11 bases between the two germline ends. CDR3 nucleotides: TGCGCCAGCAGCTTGTCTGTGGGGGACACAGATACGCAGTATTTT. Residues: CASSLSVGDTDTQYF.